These T cell receptor beta chains were read from a single sample in a study of regulatory T cells in long-lasting Graves disease. TCRdb ran MiXCR on the multiplex PCR reads and lists one entry per CDR3 protein. Altogether roughly 560,000 distinct CDR3 sequences are present, about 16% being singletons, with the ten largest covering 20% to 25%. These data also formed part of another study, on T cells in Graves' hyperthyroidism and ophthalmopathy.

The source was peripheral blood mononuclear cells (PBMCs), collected at new diagnosis, from a patient treated with antithyroid drugs. These receptors originate from a woman aged 35-65 years with Graves disease. Each CDR3 is given with its conserved first and last residue. D genes are given only for firm matches. Size tells how often a clone was seen (once, few, many) or the class of an expanded clone, and some rows leave it out.

abundance	v_gene	j_gene	d_gene	CDR3aa	CDR3nt
many	TRBV2	TRBJ2-2	.	CATRGYGELFF	TGTGCCACCCGGGGATACGGGGAGCTGTTTTTT
many	TRBV6-5	TRBJ1-2	.	CASSSGPFDYGYTF	TGTGCCAGCAGTTCGGGACCCTTCGACTATGGCTACACCTTC
many	TRBV3-1	TRBJ2-7	.	CASSRGVTPYEQYF	TGTGCCAGCAGCCGGGGGGTTACACCCTACGAGCAGTACTTC
few	TRBV12-5	TRBJ1-4	.	CASGPRGAPNEKLFF	TGTGCTAGTGGCCCTCGGGGGGCCCCGAATGAAAAACTGTTTTTT
many	TRBV6-1	TRBJ1-1	TRBD1	CASRDRGLYSNTEAFF	TGTGCCAGCAGAGACAGGGGGCTTTACTCGAACACTGAAGCTTTCTTT
many	TRBV6-1	TRBJ2-3	TRBD1	CASSERTGSTDTQYF	TGTGCCAGCAGTGAGCGGACAGGGAGCACAGATACGCAGTATTTT
many	TRBV2	TRBJ1-1	.	CASSRTVNTEAFF	TGTGCCAGCAGTCGGACAGTGAACACTGAAGCTTTCTTT
few	TRBV7-6	TRBJ1-5	.	CASSLEVTGPQHF	TGTGCCAGCAGCTTAGAAGTCACGGGGCCCCAGCATTTT
few	TRBV19	TRBJ1-1	.	CAASTGSNTEAFF	TGTGCCGCCAGCACAGGGAGCAACACTGAAGCTTTCTTT
.	TRBV30	TRBJ2-6	.	CAWSVPTGLGGANVLTF	TGTGCCTGGAGTGTACCCACAGGGTTGGGTGGGGCCAACGTCCTGACTTTC
.	TRBV4-1	TRBJ2-7	.	CASSQVSSEQYF	TGCGCCAGCAGCCAAGTGAGCAGCGAACAGTACTTC
few	TRBV10-3	TRBJ2-1	TRBD2	CAITQGLAGGESNEQFF	TGTGCCATCACCCAGGGACTAGCGGGGGGGGAGAGCAATGAGCAGTTCTTC
few	TRBV13	TRBJ2-2	TRBD1	CASSLDRGLETGELFF	TGTGCCAGCAGCCTCGACAGGGGGTTGGAGACCGGGGAGCTGTTTTTT
many	TRBV20-1	TRBJ2-1	.	CSARVNAVESYNEQFF	TGCAGTGCTAGAGTGAATGCGGTGGAGTCCTACAATGAGCAGTTCTTC
few	TRBV20-1	TRBJ1-4	.	CSARAVGTEKLFF	TGCAGTGCTAGAGCGGTGGGGACCGAAAAACTGTTTTTT
many	TRBV28	TRBJ1-6	.	CASSYIMGGEVSPLHF	TGTGCCAGCAGTTATATCATGGGGGGGGAGGTTTCACCCCTCCACTTT
few	TRBV15	TRBJ1-2	TRBD1	CATSRDRVSGYTF	TGTGCCACCAGCAGGGACAGGGTCTCTGGCTACACCTTC
few	TRBV12-5	TRBJ2-2	.	CASSRSNTGELFF	TGTGCTAGTTCTAGATCGAACACCGGGGAGCTGTTTTTT
.	TRBV5-5	TRBJ1-2	.	CASSTRQENGYTF	TGTGCCAGCAGCACCAGACAGGAAAATGGCTACACCTTC
few	TRBV12-5	TRBJ2-7	.	CASGFRGLYEQYF	TGTGCTAGTGGTTTTCGGGGGCTGTACGAGCAGTACTTC
.	TRBV19	TRBJ1-1	TRBD1	CASSISTGGTEAFF	TGTGCCAGTAGTATAAGTACAGGGGGCACTGAAGCTTTCTTT
.	TRBV2	TRBJ2-1	TRBD2	CASKRGTSGGSSYNEQFF	TGTGCCAGCAAGAGGGGGACTAGCGGGGGTTCCTCCTACAATGAGCAGTTCTTC
.	TRBV7-9	TRBJ2-1	.	CASSIPGSSGNEQFF	TGTGCCAGCAGCATCCCGGGATCCTCGGGGAATGAGCAGTTCTTC
.	TRBV7-9	TRBJ2-5	TRBD2	CASSSSLSSGRRETQYF	TGTGCCAGCAGCTCAAGTTTGTCTAGCGGGAGACGGGAGACCCAGTACTTC
few	TRBV25-1	TRBJ2-3	TRBD1	CASSRQGASTDTQYF	TGTGCCAGCAGCCGACAGGGGGCAAGCACAGATACGCAGTATTTT
.	TRBV9	TRBJ2-3	TRBD2	CASSAGGGGADTQYF	TGTGCCAGCAGCGCGGGGGGAGGAGGCGCAGATACGCAGTATTTT
.	TRBV20-1	TRBJ1-5	TRBD1	CSASKARGRQPQHF	TGCAGTGCTAGTAAGGCCAGGGGGCGGCAGCCCCAGCATTTT
many	TRBV2	TRBJ1-4	.	CATREGREKLFF	TGTGCCACAAGGGAGGGCCGCGAAAAACTGTTTTTT
many	TRBV12-3/TRBV12-4	TRBJ2-1	.	CASSTEGPSYNEQFF	TGTGCCAGCAGCACCGAGGGTCCCTCCTACAATGAGCAGTTCTTC
many	TRBV18	TRBJ2-7	TRBD2	CASALSGAATYEQYF	TGTGCCAGCGCCCTGAGCGGGGCAGCTACCTACGAGCAGTACTTC
many	TRBV7-2	TRBJ2-3	.	CASSLLGAAADTQYF	TGTGCCAGCAGCCTTCTAGGCGCTGCCGCAGATACGCAGTATTTT
.	TRBV4-1	TRBJ2-1	.	CASSQGEGGTRSNEQFF	TGCGCCAGCAGCCAGGGGGAAGGGGGGACAAGATCCAATGAGCAGTTCTTC
.	TRBV6-2/TRBV6-3	TRBJ2-3	.	CASSYSRPPGTDTQYF	TGTGCCAGCAGTTATTCAAGACCACCCGGGACAGATACGCAGTATTTT
.	TRBV15	TRBJ1-4	.	CATSRDSTEKLFF	TGTGCCACCAGCAGAGATTCCACCGAAAAACTGTTTTTT
.	TRBV19	TRBJ1-5	TRBD1	CASYDRGGGQPQHF	TGTGCCAGTTATGACAGGGGAGGTGGTCAGCCCCAGCATTTT
few	TRBV19	TRBJ1-6	TRBD1	CASSMDRDAYNSPLHF	TGTGCCAGTAGTATGGACAGGGATGCCTATAATTCACCCCTCCACTTT
many	TRBV3-1	TRBJ1-1	.	CASSPPVSTNTEAFF	TGTGCCAGCAGCCCACCCGTAAGCACAAACACTGAAGCTTTCTTT
.	TRBV6-2/TRBV6-3	TRBJ1-6	TRBD1	CASSIRDRSSYNSPLHF	TGTGCCAGCAGTATCCGGGACAGGAGCTCCTATAATTCACCCCTCCACTTT
many	TRBV18	TRBJ2-3	.	CASSNREDTQYF	TGTGCCAGCTCAAACAGAGAGGATACGCAGTATTTT
.	TRBV6-2/TRBV6-3	TRBJ2-1	.	CASNGGYNEQFF	TGTGCCAGCAACGGGGGATACAATGAGCAGTTCTTC
many	TRBV7-9	TRBJ1-2	.	CASSLVSGFLGYTF	TGTGCCAGCAGCTTAGTGTCCGGGTTTCTCGGCTACACCTTC
.	TRBV12-3/TRBV12-4	TRBJ2-5	TRBD1	CASSLGTGFHAPQETQYF	TGTGCCAGCAGTTTAGGGACAGGTTTTCATGCGCCTCAAGAGACCCAGTACTTC